The clone carrying this T cell receptor (beta chain) was detected ten times or more. Its antigen is undetermined. This entry belongs to a study of molecular identifiers for immune sequencing clone quantification. Study-wide results and caveats: More than 99% of effector molecules, versus under 1% of naive-cell molecules, belonged to clones above 20 RNA copies.

MiXCR, run by TCRdb on the PCR reads, gives a single entry per CDR3 protein. Of some 70,000 distinct CDR3 sequences in the sample, about a sixth were seen once. CDR3 size: 14 residues. Looked up from germline, CDR1 is LGHNA and CDR2 is YSLEER. The V end was cut by 0 bases, the J end by 9 bases, with 12 bases between. Input material: naive CD8+ T cells from blood, with Jurkat cell RNA spiked in. Subset: FACS-sorted CD8+CD4-CCR7+CD45RA+ naive T cells. This sequence originates from a human donor in good health. Some libraries in this study had Jurkat cell RNA spiked in. The J gene is TRBJ2-1, the V gene TRBV4-3, with D unresolved. The CDR3 DNA is TGCGCCAGCAGCCAAGATCGGACCGACTCTGAGCAGTTCTTC. Amino acid sequence: CASSQDRTDSEQFF.